These T cell receptor beta chains were read from a single sample in a study of blood T cell repertoires in COVID-19. Produced via immunoSEQ multiplex PCR; TCRdb's table is partial and in-frame only. The table records tens of thousands of clones, around 90% of them present only once. What was sequenced was peripheral blood. The receptor set was obtained from a man between 65 and 85 years old in a cohort sampled during active COVID-19. Each CDR3 is given with its conserved first and last residue. The D gene is left open where the match is weak. Part of the rows lack a size; the others show once, few, many or a class for expanded clones.

DNA | CDR3 | J | length | D | V | size
TGTGCCAGCAGCCGGGGAGGGTACACTGAAGCTTTCTTT | CASSRGGYTEAFF | TRBJ1-1 | 13 | - | TRBV9 | -
TGTGCCAGCAGCCGCGGGACGGACTATGGCTACACCTTC | CASSRGTDYGYTF | TRBJ1-2 | 13 | - | TRBV7-2 | -
TGTGCCAGCAGTTACTCGAATCAGGGGCTCTACGAGCAGTACTTC | CASSYSNQGLYEQYF | TRBJ2-7 | 15 | - | TRBV6-5 | -
TGTGCCAGCTCCCAGACAGGGGGCTTTTCACCCCTCCACTTT | CASSQTGGFSPLHF | TRBJ1-6 | 14 | TRBD1 | TRBV18 | few
TGTGCCAGCACTCGGACTAGCGGGAGAGGTGAGCAGTTCTTC | CASTRTSGRGEQFF | TRBJ2-1 | 14 | TRBD2 | TRBV7-8 | -
TGTGCCAGCAGTCAGGGGACAGGGGGCGGGGAGCTGTTTTTT | CASSQGTGGGELFF | TRBJ2-2 | 14 | TRBD1 | TRBV6-5 | -
TGTGCCAGCAGTGTCGGGGGGGATCTTGGAAAACTGTTTTTT | CASSVGGDLGKLFF | TRBJ1-4 | 14 | - | TRBV2 | -
TGTGCCAGCAGCTACTACAGGGGCACCAACACTGAAGCTTTCTTT | CASSYYRGTNTEAFF | TRBJ1-1 | 15 | TRBD1 | TRBV5-4 | -
TGTGCCAGCTCACGAACCGGGACAGGGAGAGGCGAGCAGTACTTC | CASSRTGTGRGEQYF | TRBJ2-7 | 15 | TRBD1 | TRBV18 | -
TGTGCCAGCAGAGGGACAGGAACTAGCAATCAGCCCCAGCATTTT | CASRGTGTSNQPQHF | TRBJ1-5 | 15 | TRBD1 | TRBV2 | -
TGCAGTGCCAAGACAGGGGAAGCTTTCTTT | CSAKTGEAFF | TRBJ1-1 | 10 | TRBD1 | TRBV20-1 | -
TGCGCCAGCAGCCAAGGGTTAGCCAGCGGGAGCTCTGGGGCCAACGTCCTGACTTTC | CASSQGLASGSSGANVLTF | TRBJ2-6 | 19 | TRBD2 | TRBV4-1 | -
TGTGCCAGCAGCTTAACTAAAGGACTACCGGGCGAGACCCAGTACTTC | CASSLTKGLPGETQYF | TRBJ2-5 | 16 | - | TRBV11-2 | -
TGTGCCTCCCGGGTAGGGAACACTGAAGCTTTCTTT | CASRVGNTEAFF | TRBJ1-1 | 12 | - | TRBV6-5 | -
TGTGCCAGTAGTATAGGAGGGGGCACTGAAGCTTTCTTT | CASSIGGGTEAFF | TRBJ1-1 | 13 | - | TRBV19 | -
TGTGCCTGGAGTGTCCACAGCACCTATGGCTACACCTTC | CAWSVHSTYGYTF | TRBJ1-2 | 13 | - | TRBV30 | -
TGTGCCAGCAGCGTGCACGGAGCTAACTACGAGCAGTACTTC | CASSVHGANYEQYF | TRBJ2-7 | 14 | - | TRBV9 | -
TGTGCCAGCAGTGGCGGCGGGGATACGCAGTATTTT | CASSGGGDTQYF | TRBJ2-3 | 12 | - | TRBV2 | -
TGCGCCAGCAGCCCTACTCAGGGAACAACTAATGAAAAACTGTTTTTT | CASSPTQGTTNEKLFF | TRBJ1-4 | 16 | - | TRBV4-1 | -
TGTGCCAGCAGCCTAGGGCTTGCAAATACGCAGTATTTT | CASSLGLANTQYF | TRBJ2-3 | 13 | - | TRBV7-9 | -
TGTGCCAGCAGTATACAGGGTAGTAGGTCGGTGACCCAGTACTTC | CASSIQGSRSVTQYF | TRBJ2-5 | 15 | - | TRBV28 | -
TGCAGCGTTGGAAGGGACAGTGAAAAACTGTTTTTT | CSVGRDSEKLFF | TRBJ1-4 | 12 | TRBD1 | TRBV29-1 | -
TGTGCCACCAGCAGAGATTCCCGTGGCTACACCTTC | CATSRDSRGYTF | TRBJ1-2 | 12 | - | TRBV15 | -
TGTGCCAGCAGCCGAGGGATGAACACTGAAGCTTTCTTT | CASSRGMNTEAFF | TRBJ1-1 | 13 | - | TRBV14 | -
TGTGCCAGCAGTTTCAAGGGGTGGTCCTACGAGCAGTACTTC | CASSFKGWSYEQYF | TRBJ2-7 | 14 | - | TRBV28 | -
TGTGCCAGCAGCACGGACAGGAACACTGAAGCTTTCTTT | CASSTDRNTEAFF | TRBJ1-1 | 13 | - | TRBV7-2 | -
TGCAGCGTTGAATTAGACTCCTACGAGCAGTACTTC | CSVELDSYEQYF | TRBJ2-7 | 12 | - | TRBV29-1 | few
TGTGCCAGCACAAACAGGGTCGAGCAGTACTTC | CASTNRVEQYF | TRBJ2-7 | 11 | - | TRBV6-5 | -
TGTGCCAGTAGTCTCAGGGGTCCGAACACTGAAGCTTTCTTT | CASSLRGPNTEAFF | TRBJ1-1 | 14 | - | TRBV19 | once
TGTGCCAGCAGCTTAGGTAGCGGGAGCTCCTACAATGAGCAGTTCTTC | CASSLGSGSSYNEQFF | TRBJ2-1 | 16 | TRBD2 | TRBV7-2 | once
TGTGCCAGCAGCCCCAAAGGCAGGGGCCAAGAGACCCAGTACTTC | CASSPKGRGQETQYF | TRBJ2-5 | 15 | - | TRBV7-9 | -
TGTGCTAGCAGCTTAGGCCCTGGTAGACAGGGTGACACAGATACGCAGTATTTT | CASSLGPGRQGDTDTQYF | TRBJ2-3 | 18 | TRBD1 | TRBV7-7 | -
TGTGCCAGCAGCCGAAGCTTGACTAGCGGGAGGAAGGAGACCCAGTACTTC | CASSRSLTSGRKETQYF | TRBJ2-5 | 17 | TRBD2 | TRBV3-1/TRBV3-2 | -
TGTGCCAGCAGCTTAAATAGGGGGACAGGGCGTAGTAATGAAAAACTGTTTTTT | CASSLNRGTGRSNEKLFF | TRBJ1-4 | 18 | TRBD1 | TRBV7-8 | -
TGTGCCAGCAGCTCCGCGGGACAGCCTTCTGGAAACACCATATATTTT | CASSSAGQPSGNTIYF | TRBJ1-3 | 16 | TRBD1 | TRBV11-2 | -
TGCAGCGTCAGGGGGACCACAGATACGCAGTATTTT | CSVRGTTDTQYF | TRBJ2-3 | 12 | TRBD1 | TRBV29-1 | -
TGTGCCAGCAGCCTCCAAGGGACAGCCCAGTACTTC | CASSLQGTAQYF | TRBJ2-5 | 12 | TRBD1 | TRBV28 | -
TGTGCCAGCAGTTACGGTAATTCACCCCTCCACTTT | CASSYGNSPLHF | TRBJ1-6 | 12 | - | TRBV28 | -
TGTGCCAGCAGCCAAGGACAGGGCCGTCCCTCTAACTATGGCTACACCTTC | CASSQGQGRPSNYGYTF | TRBJ1-2 | 17 | TRBD1 | TRBV3-1/TRBV3-2 | -
TGTGCCAGCAGCTTACCTACTAGCGGGGCAGATACGCAGTATTTT | CASSLPTSGADTQYF | TRBJ2-3 | 15 | TRBD2 | TRBV7-3 | few
TGCGCCAGCAGCTTGGCCGGCCAGGGGGTTGCGAAACTGTTTTTT | CASSLAGQGVAKLFF | TRBJ1-4 | 15 | TRBD1 | TRBV5-1 | -
TGTGCCAGCTCACCCCGGGACACCACTAACTATGGCTACACCTTC | CASSPRDTTNYGYTF | TRBJ1-2 | 15 | - | TRBV18 | -
TGTGCCAGCAGCCAACAGGGGAAGGGTTTCGCGCAGTACTTC | CASSQQGKGFAQYF | TRBJ2-7 | 14 | TRBD1 | TRBV5-4 | -
TGTGCCAGCTCACCCGGACAGGGGGGCGCTGAAGCTTTCTTT | CASSPGQGGAEAFF | TRBJ1-1 | 14 | TRBD1 | TRBV18 | -
TGTGCCAGCAGCTTACGGCCAGGGTACACAGATACGCAGTATTTT | CASSLRPGYTDTQYF | TRBJ2-3 | 15 | - | TRBV11-3 | -
TGCGCCAGCAGCTCTACCCCTTCCGGGAGTACCTACAATGAGCAGTTCTTC | CASSSTPSGSTYNEQFF | TRBJ2-1 | 17 | - | TRBV5-1 | -
TGTGCCAGCAGTTTAAGGGGACAGGGGCTAGATGGCTACACCTTC | CASSLRGQGLDGYTF | TRBJ1-2 | 15 | TRBD1 | TRBV28 | -
TGTGCCAGCAGGCTAGGGCTTCAGGAGGGGTACGAGCAGTACTTC | CASRLGLQEGYEQYF | TRBJ2-7 | 15 | - | TRBV13 | -
TGTGCCAGCAGTGCACTAGCGGGAGATGACACCGGGGAGCTGTTTTTT | CASSALAGDDTGELFF | TRBJ2-2 | 16 | TRBD2 | TRBV6-4 | few
TGTGCCAGCAAAAGACAGGGGGTGGGGGAGACCCAGTACTTC | CASKRQGVGETQYF | TRBJ2-5 | 14 | TRBD1 | TRBV27 | -
TGTGCCAGCAGCTTAGTTGCGCTGAATTTTAACTATGGCTACACCTTC | CASSLVALNFNYGYTF | TRBJ1-2 | 16 | - | TRBV11-2 | -
TGTGCCAGCAGACTTACTAGCGGGGGACAAGAGACCCAGTACTTC | CASRLTSGGQETQYF | TRBJ2-5 | 15 | TRBD2 | TRBV6-6 | -